This T cell receptor (beta chain) was profiled in a study of blood T cell repertoires in COVID-19. Whole-study context: Specimens from acute and convalescent COVID-19 originated in the United States, Italy and Spain. The cDNA or gDNA used as material had been derived from T cells, B-cell-depleted T cells, or PBMCs.

Original methodology: Counts of nucleated cells, estimated from reference gene primer amplification, were obtained. The protocol was immunoSEQ multiplex PCR, while the TCRdb copy is restricted to in-frame clones and leaves out a portion. The V and J calls and clone size were taken over from that table, and D and trimming were inferred from the DNA. In the table there are about 100,000 clones, about 89% of which are singletons. This CDR3 region has 15 residues. After removal of 6 bases from V and 6 bases from J, the junction contained 12 bases not matched to a gene. Germline-derived CDR1 and CDR2 are SGHDT and YYEEEE.

Sequencing was carried out using peripheral blood. The V and J genes are TRBV5-6 and TRBJ1-2; TRBD1 agrees at 9 bases. This clonotype was sampled from a human donor in a cohort sampled during active COVID-19. CDR3: CASNELPGTGNGYTF. The CDR3 DNA sequence: TGTGCCAGCAACGAACTCCCCGGGACAGGGAATGGCTACACCTTC.